The 20 T cell receptor beta chains below come from one sample, sequenced in a study of monozygotic twins with cystic fibrosis. Repertoires were generated with immunoSEQ multiplex PCR, while TCRdb's copy carries only in-frame clones and drops some. The sample carries about 32,000 clones, 92% recorded once. Material: blood. The receptor set was obtained from a girl aged 2 to 9 with cystic fibrosis.

This clone was observed a handful of times. This chain connects TRBV25-1 to TRBJ1-4, with D perhaps matching TRBD1 (5 bases). V was pared by 4 bases and J by 7 bases, with 10 bases between. Germline V gene sequence: CDR1 MGHDK, CDR2 SYGVNS. The CDR3 has 13 residues. The DNA of the CDR3 is TGTGCCAGCAGTGGAAGGGGTGGTGAAAAACTGTTTTTT. It is translated as CASSGRGGEKLFF.

This chain links TRBV19 with TRBJ2-1, with TRBD2 identical over 7 bases. The CDR3 totals 18 residues. With V trimmed by 4 bases and J by 7 bases, 19 bases remained unmatched. Germline V gives CDR1 LNHDA, CDR2 SQIVND (reference sequence). The CDR3 region has the DNA TGTGCCAGTAGTACCTTCGTGGCAGCGGGACCTAGGGGTAATGAGCAGTTCTTC. Its protein product is CASSTFVAAGPRGNEQFF.

The chain employs TRBV15 and TRBJ2-7; D might be TRBD1 or TRBD2, each matching 5 bases. V dropped 0 bases and J dropped 3 bases, with 15 bases sitting between them. Germline values: CDR1 LNHNV, CDR2 YYDKDF (reference sequence). The length of the CDR3 is 16 residues. This CDR3 reads CATSRDTGTAGYEQYF. CDR3 coding DNA: TGTGCCACCAGCAGAGACACTGGGACGGCCGGCTACGAGCAGTACTTC.

This chain links TRBV6-4 with TRBJ2-2, with D tentatively TRBD2 (6 bases). This CDR3 is 14 amino acids long. CDR1 is MRHNA and CDR2 is SNTAGT in the germline V gene. Between the trimmed V and J ends, which lost 6 bases and 3 bases, there was a span of 11 bases. Here the CDR3 DNA reads TGTGCCAGCAGGCAAGGAGGGGACACCGGGGAGCTGTTTTTT. Its translation: CASRQGGDTGELFF.

The V call is TRBV29-1, the J call TRBJ2-1; 7 positions agree with TRBD2. The CDR3 runs to 15 residues. V lost 1 base and J lost 3; bases outside the gene matches: 6. From germline, CDR1 is SQVTM and CDR2 ANQGSEA. CDR3 protein: CSVEVWRENYNEQFF. CDR3 bases: TGCAGCGTTGAAGTATGGCGGGAGAACTACAATGAGCAGTTCTTC.

This rearrangement joins TRBV28 to TRBJ1-2; D might be TRBD1 (5 bases). Trimming shortened V by 2 bases and J by 2 bases, and 12 bases separated the two germline ends. Germline assignment: CDR1 MDHEN and CDR2 SYDVKM. This CDR3 is built from 15 residues. The CDR3 loop reads CASSLRRGSNYGYTF. In DNA, the CDR3 is TGTGCCAGCAGTTTACGAAGGGGCTCCAACTATGGCTACACCTTC.

The chain combines TRBV11-3 with TRBJ1-1; no clear D gene. The CDR3 has 13 amino acids. Germline-derived CDR1 and CDR2 are SGHNT and YENEEA. V lost 2 bases to trimming and J lost 4 bases, with 8 bases between them. The CDR3 DNA follows: TGTGCCAGCAGCTTACTGCCGGGCACTGAAGCTTTCTTT. It specifies CASSLLPGTEAFF. Together with reference TRBV11-3 and TRBJ1-1, the CDR3 gives the full variable domain: EAGVVQSPRYKIIEKKQPVAFWCNPISGHNTLYWYLQNLGQGPELLIRYENEEAVDDSQLPKDRFSAERLKGVDSTLKIQPAELGDSAVYLCASSLLPGTEAFFGQGTRLTVV.

This chain joins TRBV5-1 and TRBJ2-2; perhaps TRBD1 as D (6 bases). There are 13 residues in the CDR3. CDR1 is SGHRS and CDR2 is YFSETQ in the germline V gene. Trimming shortened V by 4 bases and J by 6 bases, and 10 bases separated the two germline ends. The CDR3 sequence: CASSPGDAGELFF. DNA of the CDR3: TGCGCCAGCAGCCCAGGGGACGCCGGGGAGCTGTTTTTT.

The chain carries TRBV6-1 and TRBJ2-7, with no clear D. From germline, CDR1 is MNHNS and CDR2 SASEGT. The CDR3 is 13 amino acids. With 1 base removed from V and 2 bases from J, the gap between germline ends came to 6 bases. The CDR3 DNA reads TGTGCCAGCAGTGAAGAGATTCCCTACGAGCAGTACTTC. It encodes CASSEEIPYEQYF.

The rearrangement links TRBV5-6 to TRBJ2-3, with 12 positions matching TRBD2. Germline V gives CDR1 SGHDT, CDR2 YYEEEE. This CDR3 comprises 18 residues. The ends lost 4 bases at V and 0 bases at J; junction bases unmatched: 9. The CDR3 spells CASSPGTSGSFSTDTQYF. DNA for the CDR3: TGTGCCAGCAGCCCGGGGACTAGCGGGTCTTTTAGCACAGATACGCAGTATTTT.

The chain uses TRBV21-1 and TRBJ2-1; the DNA was not compared with TRBD1, the D call given in the table. TRBV21-1 is a known pseudogene. This CDR3 is built from 15 residues. In DNA, the CDR3 is TGTGCCAGCAGCAAAGAGAGGACAGGGTCGGATGAGCAGTTCTTC. Protein: CASSKERTGSDEQFF.

The rearrangement links TRBV18 to TRBJ1-3; D is unclear. V lost 5 bases to trimming and J lost 0 bases, with 11 bases between them. CDR3 length: 15 residues. Germline V gene sequence: CDR1 KGHSH, CDR2 LQKENI. The CDR3 coding sequence is TGTGCCAGCTCAGGGTCGGTGACCTCTGGAAACACCATATATTTT. It translates to CASSGSVTSGNTIYF.

This clone was observed once. The gene calls are TRBV2 and TRBJ2-1; perhaps TRBD2 as D (6 bases). The CDR3 runs 15 residues. Per the germline V gene, CDR1 is SNHLY and CDR2 is FYNNEI. Trimming pared 5 bases from V and 8 bases from J, leaving 19 bases between. The CDR3 loop is CASSLVGGAGDEQFF. The CDR3 DNA follows: TGTGCCAGCAGTCTCGTAGGCGGGGCCGGGGATGAGCAGTTCTTC.

The chain joins TRBV14 to TRBJ1-2; 9 nucleotides agree with TRBD1. There are 18 residues in the CDR3. The V gene's germline CDR1 is SGHDN and CDR2 FVKESK. The junction had 13 bases not matched to a gene; V was cut back by 1 base and J by 4 bases. The CDR3 coding sequence is TGTGCCAGCAGCCAAGTCGGACAGGGGTTGGGTGTGGGCTATGGCTACACCTTC. It specifies CASSQVGQGLGVGYGYTF. The variable domain in full, with the rest retrieved from reference TRBV14 and TRBJ1-2, is EAGVTQFPSHSVIEKGQTVTLRCDPISGHDNLYWYRRVMGKEIKFLLHFVKESKQDESGMPNNRFLAERTGGTYSTLKVQPAELEDSGVYFCASSQVGQGLGVGYGYTFGSGTRLTVV.

This clone was seen just once. The chain is built from TRBV6-5 and TRBJ2-1, with 9 positions matching TRBD1. Germline assignment: CDR1 MNHEY and CDR2 SVGAGI. V dropped 2 bases and J dropped 6; count of bases not matched to a gene: 8. CDR3 length: 16 residues. The CDR3 nucleotides read TGTGCCAGCAGTTACGGGGGACAGGGATCCCGCAATGAGCAGTTCTTC. It encodes CASSYGGQGSRNEQFF.

The genes are TRBV30 and TRBJ1-2; a weak D match, TRBD1 (5 bases). Trimming left V 3 bases short and J 7 bases short, with 12 bases between. This CDR3 is 12 amino acids long. In germline, CDR1 is GTSNPN, CDR2 SVGIG (reference sequence). In DNA, the CDR3 is TGTGCCTGGAGCAGGGACGGTCTTGGCTACACCTTC. As protein: CAWSRDGLGYTF.

The V and J genes are TRBV6-5 and TRBJ1-1, with a possible D match to TRBD1 (6 bases). The CDR3 length is 14 residues. Trimming removed 6 bases from V and 7 bases from J, with 18 bases in between. CDR1 MNHEY and CDR2 SVGAGI come from the germline V gene. The CDR3 coding sequence is TGTGCCAGCAGATTAGGGACACAATTTCTTGAAGCTTTCTTT. Protein: CASRLGTQFLEAFF.

The chain is built from TRBV4-2 and TRBJ2-3; D is uncertain. Per the germline V gene, CDR1 is LGHNA and CDR2 is YNFKEQ. There are 13 residues in the CDR3. V lost 1 base and J 4 bases, leaving 6 bases between the germline ends. CDR3 sequence (DNA): TGTGCCAGCAGCCAAGGGGTCCCAGATACGCAGTATTTT. Translating it yields CASSQGVPDTQYF.

The chain links TRBV7-9 to TRBJ1-2; tentative D call: TRBD1 (6 bases). Between the trimmed V and J ends, which lost 3 bases and 2 bases, there was a span of 7 bases. Germline lookup yields CDR1 SEHNR and CDR2 FQNEAQ (reference sequence). The length of the CDR3 is 13 residues. Here the CDR3 reads CASSFGGNYGYTF. The CDR3 nucleotides are TGTGCCAGCAGCTTCGGGGGCAACTATGGCTACACCTTC.

The chain joins TRBV6-7 to TRBJ1-1, with unresolved D. TRBV6-7 has ORF status, its function being uncertain. Trimming removed 6 bases at V and 0 bases at J, with 20 bases between. The CDR3 has 17 residues. CDR3 bases: TGTGCCAGCAGCGTCCGGACCGGTAAGGTCATGAACACTGAAGCTTTCTTT. Amino acid sequence: CASSVRTGKVMNTEAFF.